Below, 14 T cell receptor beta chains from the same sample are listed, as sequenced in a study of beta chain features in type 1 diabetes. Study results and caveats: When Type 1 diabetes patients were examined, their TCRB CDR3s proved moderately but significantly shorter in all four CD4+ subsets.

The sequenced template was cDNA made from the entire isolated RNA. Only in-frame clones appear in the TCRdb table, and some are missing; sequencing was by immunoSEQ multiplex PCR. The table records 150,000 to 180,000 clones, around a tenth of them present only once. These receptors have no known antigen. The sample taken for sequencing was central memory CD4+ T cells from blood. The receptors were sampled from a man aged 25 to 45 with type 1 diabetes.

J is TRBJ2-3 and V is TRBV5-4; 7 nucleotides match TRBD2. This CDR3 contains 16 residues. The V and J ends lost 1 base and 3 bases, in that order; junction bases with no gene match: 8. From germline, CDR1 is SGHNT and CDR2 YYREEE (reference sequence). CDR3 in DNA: TGTGCCAGCAGCTTGAAGGGCGGGAGAAGGACAGATACGCAGTATTTT. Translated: CASSLKGGRRTDTQYF.

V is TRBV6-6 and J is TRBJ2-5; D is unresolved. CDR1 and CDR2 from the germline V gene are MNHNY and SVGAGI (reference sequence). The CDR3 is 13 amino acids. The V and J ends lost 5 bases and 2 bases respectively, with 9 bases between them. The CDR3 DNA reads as TGTGCCAGCAGTAGAGGAGTTCAAGAGACCCAGTACTTC. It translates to CASSRGVQETQYF.

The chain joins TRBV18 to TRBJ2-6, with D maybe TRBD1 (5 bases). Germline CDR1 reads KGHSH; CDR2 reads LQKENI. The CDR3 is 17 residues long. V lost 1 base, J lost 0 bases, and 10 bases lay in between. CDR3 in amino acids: CASSPRTPGSGANVLTF. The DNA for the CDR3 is TGTGCCAGCTCACCACGGACACCAGGCTCTGGGGCCAACGTCCTGACTTTC.

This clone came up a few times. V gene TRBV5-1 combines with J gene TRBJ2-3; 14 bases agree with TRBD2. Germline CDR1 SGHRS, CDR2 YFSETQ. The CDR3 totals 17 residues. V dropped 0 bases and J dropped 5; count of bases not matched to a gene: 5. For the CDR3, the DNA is TGCGCCAGCAGCTTGGAGACTAGCGGGAGGGCCAAAGATACGCAGTATTTT. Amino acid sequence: CASSLETSGRAKDTQYF. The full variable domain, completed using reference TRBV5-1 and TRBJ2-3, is KAGVTQTPRYLIKTRGQQVTLSCSPISGHRSVSWYQQTPGQGLQFLFEYFSETQRNKGNFPGRFSGRQFSNSRSEMNVSTLELGDSALYLCASSLETSGRAKDTQYFGPGTRLTVL.

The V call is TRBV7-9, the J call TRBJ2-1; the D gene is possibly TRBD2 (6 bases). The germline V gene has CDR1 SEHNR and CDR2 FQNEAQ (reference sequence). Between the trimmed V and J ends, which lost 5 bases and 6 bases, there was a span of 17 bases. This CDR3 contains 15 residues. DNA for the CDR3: TGTGCCAGCAGCCCGCGGGGAGCCGGTATCAATGAGCAGTTCTTC. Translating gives CASSPRGAGINEQFF.

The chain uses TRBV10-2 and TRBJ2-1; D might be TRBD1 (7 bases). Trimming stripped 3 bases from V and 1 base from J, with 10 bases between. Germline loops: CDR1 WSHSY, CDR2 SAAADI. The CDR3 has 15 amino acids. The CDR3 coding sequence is TGCGCCAGCAGTGAACAGGGGAGGTCCTACAATGAGCAGTTCTTC. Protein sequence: CASSEQGRSYNEQFF.

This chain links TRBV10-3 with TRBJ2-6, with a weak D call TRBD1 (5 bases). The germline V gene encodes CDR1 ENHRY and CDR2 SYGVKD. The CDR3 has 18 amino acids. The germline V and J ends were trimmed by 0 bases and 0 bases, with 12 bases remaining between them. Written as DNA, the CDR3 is TGTGCCATCAGTGAGTCAACCAGGGTTATCTCTGGGGCCAACGTCCTGACTTTC. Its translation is CAISESTRVISGANVLTF.

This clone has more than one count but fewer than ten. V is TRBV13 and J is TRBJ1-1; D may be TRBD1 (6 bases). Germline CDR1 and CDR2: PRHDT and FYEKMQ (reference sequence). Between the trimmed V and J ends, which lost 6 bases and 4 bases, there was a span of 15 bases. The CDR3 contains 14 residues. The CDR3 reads CASRYRDLGTEAFF. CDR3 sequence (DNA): TGTGCCAGCAGATACAGGGATTTAGGCACTGAAGCTTTCTTT.

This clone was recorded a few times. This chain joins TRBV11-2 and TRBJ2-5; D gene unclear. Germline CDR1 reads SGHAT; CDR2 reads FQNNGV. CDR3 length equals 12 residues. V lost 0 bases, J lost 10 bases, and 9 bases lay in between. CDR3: CASSLEKGGQYF. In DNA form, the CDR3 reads TGTGCCAGCAGCTTAGAAAAAGGCGGCCAGTACTTC.

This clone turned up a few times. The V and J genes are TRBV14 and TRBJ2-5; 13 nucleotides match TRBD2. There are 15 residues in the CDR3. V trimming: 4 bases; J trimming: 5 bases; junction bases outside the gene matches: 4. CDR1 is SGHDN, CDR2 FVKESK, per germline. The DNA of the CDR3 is TGTGCCAGCAGCCTGAGACTAGCGGGAGGTGAGACCCAGTACTTC. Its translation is CASSLRLAGGETQYF.

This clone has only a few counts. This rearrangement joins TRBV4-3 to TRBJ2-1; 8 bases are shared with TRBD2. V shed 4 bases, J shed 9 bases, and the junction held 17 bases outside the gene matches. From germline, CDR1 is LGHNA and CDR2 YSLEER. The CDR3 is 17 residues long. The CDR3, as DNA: TGCGCCAGCAGCCGGGATCCAGCGGGAGCGGGGTCGGGTGAGCAGTTCTTC. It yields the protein CASSRDPAGAGSGEQFF.

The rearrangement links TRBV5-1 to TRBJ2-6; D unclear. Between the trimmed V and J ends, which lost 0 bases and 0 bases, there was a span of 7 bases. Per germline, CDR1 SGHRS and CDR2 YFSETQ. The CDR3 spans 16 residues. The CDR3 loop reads CASSLEAVSGANVLTF. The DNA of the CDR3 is TGCGCCAGCAGCTTGGAGGCGGTCTCTGGGGCCAACGTCCTGACTTTC.

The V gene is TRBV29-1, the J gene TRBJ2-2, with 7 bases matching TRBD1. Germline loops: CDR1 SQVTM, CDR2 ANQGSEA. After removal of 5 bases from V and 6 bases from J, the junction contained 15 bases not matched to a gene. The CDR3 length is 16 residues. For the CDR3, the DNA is TGCAGCGTTATAGGACAGGATCGGACGTCTGCCGGGGAGCTGTTTTTT. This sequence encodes CSVIGQDRTSAGELFF.

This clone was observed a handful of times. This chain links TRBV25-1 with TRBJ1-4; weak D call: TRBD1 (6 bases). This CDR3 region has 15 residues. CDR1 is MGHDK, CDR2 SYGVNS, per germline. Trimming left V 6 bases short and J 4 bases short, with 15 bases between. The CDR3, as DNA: TGTGCCAGCAGGCCTCTACAGGGAGATAATGAAAAACTGTTTTTT. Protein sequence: CASRPLQGDNEKLFF.